The 20 T cell receptor beta chains presented below share a single source sample, sequenced in a study of blood T cell repertoires in COVID-19. Method: immunoSEQ multiplex PCR; TCRdb's copy keeps in-frame clones and lacks some. The sample carries roughly 190,000 clones, around four fifths recorded once. The sample comprised peripheral blood. The source is a woman aged 70-85 years with active or convalescent COVID-19.

The chain carries TRBV6-6 and TRBJ2-3, with D unresolved. V lost 2 bases, J lost 3 bases, and 12 bases lay in between. Per germline, CDR1 MNHNY and CDR2 SVGAGI (reference sequence). The CDR3 totals 15 residues. CDR3 in amino acids: CASSYGPRGTDTQYF. The CDR3 nucleotides are TGTGCCAGCAGTTACGGCCCCCGAGGTACAGATACGCAGTATTTT.

CDR3 sequence reads: CASSPSIQMSGSSYNEQFF. CDR3 coding DNA: TGTGCCAGCTCACCGTCCATTCAGATGAGCGGTAGCTCCTACAATGAGCAGTTCTTC. The genes are TRBV18 and TRBJ2-1; tentatively, D is TRBD2 (5 bases). V was clipped by 3 bases and J by 0 bases, with 21 bases between them. The CDR3 has 19 amino acids. The germline V gene encodes CDR1 KGHSH and CDR2 LQKENI.

This chain joins TRBV12-3 or TRBV12-4 and TRBJ2-7; 7 bases align to TRBD1. Trimming took 6 bases from V and 6 from J; bases not matched to a gene: 8. The CDR3 totals 13 residues. Here the CDR3 DNA reads TGTGCCAGCAGCCTCAGACAGGGTCGCGAGCAGTACTTC. It is translated as CASSLRQGREQYF.

This clone appeared a single time. The chain has TRBV18 and TRBJ1-1; the match to TRBD1 covers 7 bases. CDR1 KGHSH and CDR2 LQKENI come from the germline V gene. CDR3 length: 15 residues. V was clipped by 3 bases and J by 8 bases; unmatched bases: 12. Written as DNA, the CDR3 is TGTGCCAGCTCACCCGGACAGGCCCACCCGCGCGAAGCTTTCTTT. This codes for CASSPGQAHPREAFF. The full variable domain, in which reference TRBV18 and TRBJ1-1 provide the parts outside the CDR3, is NAGVMQNPRHLVRRRGQEARLRCSPMKGHSHVYWYRQLPEEGLKFMVYLQKENIIDESGMPKERFSAEFPKEGPSILRIQQVVRGDSAAYFCASSPGQAHPREAFFGQGTRLTVV.

V usage is TRBV9 and J usage is TRBJ1-1; possibly TRBD1 for D (5 bases). Trimming took 10 bases from V and 3 from J, leaving 10 bases between them. The length of the CDR3 is 11 residues. The germline V gene has CDR1 SGDLS and CDR2 YYNGEE. CDR3: CASGIDTEAFF. As DNA, the CDR3 is TGTGCCTCAGGGATTGACACTGAAGCTTTCTTT. The entire variable domain, with the rest obtained from reference TRBV9 and TRBJ1-1, is as follows: DSGVTQTPKHLITATGQRVTLRCSPRSGDLSVYWYQQSLDQGLQFLIQYYNGEERAKGNILERFSAQQFPDLHSELNLSSLELGDSALYFCASGIDTEAFFGQGTRLTVV.

The rearrangement joins TRBV4-1 to TRBJ2-7; 10 bases match TRBD1. This CDR3 region has 17 residues. With 5 bases clipped from V and 0 bases from J, the junction kept 10 bases outside the gene matches. CDR1 and CDR2 from the germline V gene are MGHRA and YSYEKL. CDR3 protein: CASSYGMDRGSSYEQYF. Here the CDR3 DNA reads TGCGCCAGCAGCTATGGGATGGACAGGGGGAGCTCCTACGAGCAGTACTTC.

CDR3 sequence reads: CASSFGGHYNEQFF. Written as DNA, the CDR3 is TGCGCCAGCAGCTTCGGGGGGCATTACAATGAGCAGTTCTTC. The chain recombines TRBV5-1 with TRBJ2-1; perhaps TRBD2 as D (7 bases). This CDR3 contains 14 residues. Per germline, CDR1 SGHRS and CDR2 YFSETQ. The ends were cut back, 2 bases at V and 4 bases at J, with 10 bases in the middle.

The rearrangement joins TRBV25-1 to TRBJ1-2, with 7 bases aligning to TRBD1. The CDR3 extends over 14 amino acids. Germline V gene data show CDR1 as MGHDK and CDR2 as SYGVNS. The V gene end was trimmed by 1 base and the J gene end by 3 bases; junction bases not matched to a gene: 2. CDR3 in amino acids: CASSESGQDYGYTF. The CDR3 DNA is TGTGCCAGCAGTGAATCCGGACAGGACTATGGCTACACCTTC.

The chain carries TRBV5-1 and TRBJ2-3; 8 bases are shared with TRBD2. The CDR3 contains 15 residues. The germline V gene encodes CDR1 SGHRS and CDR2 YFSETQ. V shed 4 bases, J shed 4 bases, and the junction held 8 bases outside the gene matches. CDR3 sequence reads: CASSPQRESADTQYF. As DNA, the CDR3 is TGCGCCAGCAGCCCCCAGCGGGAGTCCGCAGATACGCAGTATTTT.

In regard to this clone: At the DNA level, this CDR3 is encoded by other sequences in the same sample as well. This sequence joins TRBV30 and TRBJ1-5; 7 bases are a match to TRBD1. V gave up 2 bases and J gave up 2 bases; unmatched junction bases: 3. From germline, CDR1 is GTSNPN and CDR2 SVGIG (reference sequence). This CDR3 spans 14 amino acids. In DNA, the CDR3 is TGTGCCTGGAGTTACAGGGGTGGCAATCAGCCCCAGCATTTT. It translates to CAWSYRGGNQPQHF.

The chain recombines TRBV12-3 or TRBV12-4 with TRBJ2-3; maybe TRBD2 (5 bases). Trimming cost V 5 bases and J 9 bases, with 15 bases left between them. The CDR3 is 13 residues long. This CDR3 reads CASSPSRIATQYF. The CDR3 nucleotides read TGTGCCAGCAGTCCCTCGAGAATAGCGACGCAGTATTTT.

Remarks on this clone: Other DNA sequences from this sample encode an identical CDR3 as well. The chain employs TRBV27 and TRBJ2-7; D ambiguous. The V end was cut by 6 bases, the J end by 0 bases, with 12 bases between. This CDR3 has 14 residues. Germline CDR1 reads MNHEY; CDR2 reads SMNVEV (reference sequence). The CDR3 region has the DNA TGTGCCAGCAGGCCTGGCGGCTTCTCCTACGAGCAGTACTTC. Translation: CASRPGGFSYEQYF.

CDR3 in DNA: TGTGCCAGCAGTGAGCGGGGTCGCACAGATACGCAGTATTTT. Encoded protein: CASSERGRTDTQYF. J is TRBJ2-3 and V is TRBV6-1, with a tentative D call TRBD2 (6 bases). The CDR3 is 14 amino acids. V was pared by 3 bases and J by 1 base, with 8 bases between. The germline V gene encodes CDR1 MNHNS and CDR2 SASEGT.

This chain connects TRBV7-9 to TRBJ1-6; D remains unclear. The CDR3 sequence is 15 residues long. Germline V CDR1 and CDR2: SEHNR, FQNEAQ (reference sequence). The ends were cut back, 2 bases at V and 10 bases at J, with 15 bases in the middle. The CDR3: CASSLNRATGSPLHF. The CDR3 DNA is TGTGCCAGCAGCTTAAACCGGGCCACGGGATCACCCCTCCACTTT.

The chain employs TRBV29-1 and TRBJ1-1; possibly TRBD1 for D (5 bases). Germline CDR1 is SQVTM and CDR2 is ANQGSEA. This CDR3 is 14 amino acids long. The germline V and J ends were trimmed by 4 bases and 0 bases, with 12 bases remaining between them. The CDR3 loop is CSVARGGMNTEAFF. The DNA for the CDR3 is TGCAGCGTTGCCCGGGGGGGGATGAACACTGAAGCTTTCTTT.

V and J are TRBV6-6 and TRBJ1-1; 10 bases are a match to TRBD1. The CDR3 totals 14 residues. CDR1 and CDR2 (germline): MNHNY, SVGAGI (reference sequence). With 6 bases clipped from V and 2 bases from J, the junction kept 3 bases outside the gene matches. The CDR3 DNA follows: TGTGCCAGCAGCCGGGACAGGGGTAACACTGAAGCTTTCTTT. Translation gives CASSRDRGNTEAFF.

The chain uses TRBV7-9 and TRBJ2-7; TRBD1 agrees at 7 bases. Germline loops: CDR1 SEHNR, CDR2 FQNEAQ (reference sequence). The CDR3 consists of 13 residues. J gave up 4 bases and V 5 bases, and 5 bases lay outside the gene matches. CDR3 sequence reads: CASSQGQIYEQYF. CDR3 coding DNA: TGTGCCAGCAGCCAGGGACAGATTTACGAGCAGTACTTC.

The J gene is TRBJ2-2, the V gene TRBV11-3, with 8 bases that match TRBD1. Germline V gene sequence: CDR1 SGHNT, CDR2 YENEEA. The length of the CDR3 is 15 residues. The ends lost 5 bases at V and 0 bases at J; junction bases unmatched: 2. The DNA for the CDR3 is TGTGCCAGCAGCAAGGGACAGGCGAACACCGGGGAGCTGTTTTTT. Translating it yields CASSKGQANTGELFF.

The chain combines TRBV11-2 with TRBJ2-1, with D possibly TRBD2 on 5 matching bases. Trimming took off 5 bases at V and 10 bases at J, with 18 bases between the two ends. The germline gives CDR1 SGHAT, CDR2 FQNNGV. This CDR3 comprises 14 residues. The CDR3 spells CASSAGNSFDEQFF. The CDR3 DNA reads TGTGCCAGCAGCGCCGGGAATAGCTTTGACGAGCAGTTCTTC.

Notes on this clone: The DNA is left out, because the CDR3 cannot be placed on it with certainty; the CDR3 is given as TCRdb lists it. CDR3 sequence: CASSSSTSGRGYEQYF. The chain recombines TRBV6-5 with TRBJ2-7; TRBD2, the table's D call, was not compared with the DNA. Inclusive of both ends, the CDR3 amounts to 16 amino acids. CDR1 and CDR2 (germline): MNHEY, SVGAGI.